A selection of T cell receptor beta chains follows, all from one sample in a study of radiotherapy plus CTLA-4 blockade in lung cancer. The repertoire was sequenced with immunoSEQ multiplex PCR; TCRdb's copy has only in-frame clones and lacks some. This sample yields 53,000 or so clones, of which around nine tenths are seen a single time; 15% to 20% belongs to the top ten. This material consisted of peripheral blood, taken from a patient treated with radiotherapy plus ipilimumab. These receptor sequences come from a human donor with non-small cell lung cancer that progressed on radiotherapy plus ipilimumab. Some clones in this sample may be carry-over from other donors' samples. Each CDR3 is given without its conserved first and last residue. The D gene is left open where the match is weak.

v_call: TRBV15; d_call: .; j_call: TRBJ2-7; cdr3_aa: ASKQGSEQY
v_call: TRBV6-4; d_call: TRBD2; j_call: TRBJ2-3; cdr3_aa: ASSPTSGGADTQY
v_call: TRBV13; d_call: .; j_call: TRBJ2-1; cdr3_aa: ASSRSLTGEQF
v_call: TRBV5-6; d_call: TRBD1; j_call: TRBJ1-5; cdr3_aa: ASSLRQGVYSNQPQH
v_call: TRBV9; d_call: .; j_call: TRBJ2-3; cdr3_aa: ASSPRDGSNTDTQY
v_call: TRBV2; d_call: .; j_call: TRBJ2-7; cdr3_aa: ASTISYEQY
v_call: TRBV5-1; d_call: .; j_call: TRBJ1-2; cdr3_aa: ASSSGLAYGYT
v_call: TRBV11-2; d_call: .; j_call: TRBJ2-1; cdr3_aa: ATRDSMMSYNEQF
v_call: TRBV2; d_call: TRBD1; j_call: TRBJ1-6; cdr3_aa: ASSSNRGGNSPLH
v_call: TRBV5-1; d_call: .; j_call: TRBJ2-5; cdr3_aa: ASSFGTPPSETQY
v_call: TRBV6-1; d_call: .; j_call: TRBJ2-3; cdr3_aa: ASRQSRAGTDTQY
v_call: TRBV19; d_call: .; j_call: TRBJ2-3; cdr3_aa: ASSIREDTQY
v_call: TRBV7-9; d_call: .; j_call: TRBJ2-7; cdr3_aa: ASSPYEQY
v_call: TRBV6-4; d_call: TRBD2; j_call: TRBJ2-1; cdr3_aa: ASSDRAGGNNEQF
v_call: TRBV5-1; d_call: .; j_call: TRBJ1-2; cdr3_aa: ASSEEEIPYGYT
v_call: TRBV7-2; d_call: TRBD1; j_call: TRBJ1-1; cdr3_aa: ASSLVGGQFNTEAF
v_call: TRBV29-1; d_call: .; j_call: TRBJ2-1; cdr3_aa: SVEDLGGSSYNEQF
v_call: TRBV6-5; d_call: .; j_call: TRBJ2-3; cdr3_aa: ASSYSSSTDTQY
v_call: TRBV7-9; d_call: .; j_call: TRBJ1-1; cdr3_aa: ASIPLERTTEAF
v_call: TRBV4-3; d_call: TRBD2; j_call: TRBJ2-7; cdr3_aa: ASSLTSSGATYEQY
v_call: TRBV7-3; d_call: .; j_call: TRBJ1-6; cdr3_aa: ASSLFRGGNSPLH
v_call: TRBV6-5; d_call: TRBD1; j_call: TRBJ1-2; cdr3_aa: ASSYSSRGRSGYT
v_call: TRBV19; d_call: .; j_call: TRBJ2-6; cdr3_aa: ASSRAGRSGANVLT
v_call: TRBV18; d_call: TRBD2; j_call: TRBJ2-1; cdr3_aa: ASSRTSTTHYNEQF
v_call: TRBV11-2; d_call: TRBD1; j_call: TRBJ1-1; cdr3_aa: ASSPTGSGVTEAF
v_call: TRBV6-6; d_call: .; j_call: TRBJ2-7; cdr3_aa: ASSYGSEQY
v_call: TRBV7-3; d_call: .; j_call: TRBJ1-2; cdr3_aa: ASSASGSYGYT
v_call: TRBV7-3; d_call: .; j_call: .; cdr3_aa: ASSGRLDYYEQY
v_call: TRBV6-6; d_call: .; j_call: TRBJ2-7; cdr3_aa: ASSFFEQAGEQY
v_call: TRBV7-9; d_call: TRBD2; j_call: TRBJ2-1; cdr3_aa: ASSSPGRANEQF
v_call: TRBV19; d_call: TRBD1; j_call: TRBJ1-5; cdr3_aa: ASSVLPGQGDNQPQH
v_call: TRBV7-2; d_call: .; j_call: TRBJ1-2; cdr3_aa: ASSPTANLGYGYT
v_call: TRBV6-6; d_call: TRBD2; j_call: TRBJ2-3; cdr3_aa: ASSHGLAGGGDTQY
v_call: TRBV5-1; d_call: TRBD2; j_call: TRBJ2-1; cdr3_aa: ASSLTGLAGINEQF
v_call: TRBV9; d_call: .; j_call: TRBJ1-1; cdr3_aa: ASSPRGEVFNTEAF
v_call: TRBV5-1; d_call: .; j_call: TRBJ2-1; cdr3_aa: ASSPQGVSEQF
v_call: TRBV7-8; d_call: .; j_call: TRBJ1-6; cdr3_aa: ASSLVSGPGAPLH
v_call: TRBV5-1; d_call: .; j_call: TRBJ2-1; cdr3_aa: ASSLGLGAGYNEQF
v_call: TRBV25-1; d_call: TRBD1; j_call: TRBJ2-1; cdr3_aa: ASSEAPHRGYNEQF
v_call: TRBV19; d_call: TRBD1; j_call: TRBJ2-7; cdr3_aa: ASSVGQGSYEQY
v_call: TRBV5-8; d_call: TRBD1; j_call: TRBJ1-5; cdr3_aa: ASSHGQGKQPQH